This T cell receptor beta chain emerged from a study of OX40 agonist ivuxolimab in advanced cancers. General study findings and limits: Certain nonresponders additionally had low normalized T-cell clonal expansion. Dose levels from 0.1 to 3.0 mg/kg saw CD4+ and CD8+ blood T cells expand clonally by week 6.

The CDR3 extends over 15 amino acids. Trimming removed 4 bases from V and 8 bases from J, with 15 bases in between. The germline V gene has CDR1 SNHLY and CDR2 FYNNEI. Concerning this clone itself: The target antigen is unknown.

TCRdb's table, derived via immunoSEQ multiplex PCR, lists solely in-frame clones and lacks some. This sample has approximately 7,000 clones; roughly 76% occur once, and the top ten carry around 67%. The TCR sequence derives from an adult with an advanced solid tumor such as melanoma, head and neck, liver or kidney cancer. The sample consisted of CD4+ or CD8+ T cells sorted from blood, taken in a trial of the OX40 agonist ivuxolimab. V is TRBV2 and J is TRBJ1-6, with TRBD1 as a possible D gene (5 bases). The CDR3 DNA follows: TGTGCCAGCAGTGTCTTGGGGCTTCGGGATTCACCCCTCCACTTT. Translating it yields CASSVLGLRDSPLHF.